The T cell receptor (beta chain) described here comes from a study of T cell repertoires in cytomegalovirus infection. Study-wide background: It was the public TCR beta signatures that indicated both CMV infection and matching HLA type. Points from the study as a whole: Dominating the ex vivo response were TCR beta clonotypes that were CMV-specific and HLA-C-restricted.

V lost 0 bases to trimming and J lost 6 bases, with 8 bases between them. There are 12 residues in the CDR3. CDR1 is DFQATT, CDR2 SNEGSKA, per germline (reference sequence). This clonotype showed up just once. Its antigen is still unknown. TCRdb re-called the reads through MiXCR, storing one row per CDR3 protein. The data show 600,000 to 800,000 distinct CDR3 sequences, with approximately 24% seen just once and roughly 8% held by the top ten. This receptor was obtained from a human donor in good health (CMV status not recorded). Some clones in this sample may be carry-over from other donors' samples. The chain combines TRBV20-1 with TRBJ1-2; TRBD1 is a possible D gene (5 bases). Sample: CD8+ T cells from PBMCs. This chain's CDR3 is CSARDEQDGYTF. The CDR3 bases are TGCAGTGCTAGAGATGAACAGGATGGCTACACCTTC.